The 9 T cell receptor beta chains below were found in one sample sequenced in a study of blood T cells in healthy people across ages. The use of a sample-barcoded 5' primer and a J-beta primer mix characterized a second PCR of roughly 7 to 12 cycles. TCRdb called the 5' RACE reads again in MiXCR, with one record for every CDR3 protein. The sample yields about 930,000 distinct CDR3 sequences, just under 30% seen once. This same sample was also taken into another study, of T cells of mothers and their children.

The material sequenced was blood. These receptors all come from a woman aged 35 to 49 in good health.

This CDR3 is CASSQGPLAGPHNEQFF. The CDR3 bases are TGTGCCAGCAGCCAAGGACCACTAGCGGGGCCCCACAATGAGCAGTTCTTC. The chain has TRBV3-1 and TRBJ2-1; 10 nucleotides line up with TRBD2. The CDR3 contains 17 residues. Germline CDR1 LGHDT, CDR2 YNNKEL (reference sequence). Trimming at V came to 1 base and at J to 5 bases, leaving 8 bases not matched to a gene.

V usage is TRBV21-1 and J usage is TRBJ1-5; the listed D gene, TRBD1, was not tested against the DNA. TRBV21-1 is noted as a pseudogene. This CDR3 spans 15 amino acids. CDR3 residues: CASSKGGDGYQPQHF. CDR3 bases: TGTGCCAGCAGCAAAGGTGGGGACGGCTATCAGCCCCAGCATTTT.

This sequence joins TRBV10-3 and TRBJ1-5; D is perhaps TRBD1 (6 bases). Per the germline V gene, CDR1 is ENHRY and CDR2 is SYGVKD. CDR3 length: 15 residues. Trimming took 5 bases from V and 1 from J, leaving 12 bases between them. CDR3 coding DNA: TGTGCCATCAGTACAGGGAAAGGAAGCAATCAGCCCCAGCATTTT. This sequence encodes CAISTGKGSNQPQHF.

The sample holds many counts of this clonotype. The genes are TRBV28 and TRBJ2-7; D gene ambiguous. Germline CDR1 and CDR2: MDHEN and SYDVKM. CDR3 size: 14 residues. With 3 bases removed from V and 3 bases from J, the gap between germline ends came to 12 bases. CDR3 DNA: TGTGCCAGCAGTTTTTCTGGAGTGGGCTACGAGCAGTACTTC. It codes for CASSFSGVGYEQYF.

There are a few counts of this clonotype. The J gene is TRBJ1-2, the V gene TRBV6-5; D remains unclear. The ends were cut back, 1 base at V and 6 bases at J, with 15 bases in the middle. CDR1 MNHEY and CDR2 SVGAGI come from the germline V gene. The CDR3 has 15 residues. CDR3 bases: TGTGCCAGCAGTTACTTGGAGGCCTTGAGGGATGGCTACACCTTC. Translated: CASSYLEALRDGYTF.

This clonotype was observed at least ten times. V is TRBV10-3 and J is TRBJ2-7; D is uncertain. V dropped 0 bases and J dropped 4 bases, with 7 bases sitting between them. CDR1 and CDR2 (germline): ENHRY, SYGVKD. This CDR3 has 13 residues. The CDR3 sequence is CAISESVSYEQYF. The CDR3 DNA sequence: TGTGCCATCAGTGAGTCGGTCAGTTACGAGCAGTACTTC.

On this clonotype itself: A read error is possible here, since a much larger clone lies one base away. Here the CDR3 omits its conserved ending phenylalanine or tryptophan, so a read error is the likely source. DNA of the CDR3: TGTGCCAGCAGGGGGAGGACTAGCGGGGGCAATGAGCAGTTCGTC. This gives the protein CASRGRTSGGNEQFV. The genes are TRBV6-5 and TRBJ2-1; 13 positions agree with TRBD2. This CDR3 region has 15 residues. CDR1 MNHEY and CDR2 SVGAGI come from the germline V gene. The V and J ends lost 6 bases and 6 bases, in that order; junction bases with no gene match: 5.

This clonotype has just a few counts. The chain links TRBV7-9 to TRBJ2-1; D gene ambiguous. The CDR3 consists of 17 residues. Trimming stripped 5 bases from V and 3 bases from J, with 20 bases between. Per germline, CDR1 SEHNR and CDR2 FQNEAQ (reference sequence). DNA of the CDR3: TGTGCCAGCAGCGCACCCCTCCGGGTGGATCGCTACAATGAGCAGTTCTTC. Its protein product is CASSAPLRVDRYNEQFF.

In the case of this clonotype: The junction does not match germline at one end; this may be a read error. The chain combines TRBV6-1 with TRBJ2-5; TRBD1 is a possible D gene (6 bases). Germline CDR1 reads MNHNS; CDR2 reads SASEGT. The CDR3 sequence is 14 residues long. Here the CDR3 reads CDSSETTGSETQYF. CDR3 coding DNA: TGTGACAGCAGTGAAACTACAGGGTCAGAGACCCAGTACTTC.